This T cell receptor beta chain came from a study of blood T cell repertoires in COVID-19. Profiling relied on immunoSEQ multiplex PCR, and the TCRdb table lists in-frame clones only, not all of them. The profile shows a few hundred thousand clones, roughly 87% of them singletons. The ends lost 10 bases at V and 0 bases at J; junction bases unmatched: 7. The CDR3 is made up of 14 amino acids. CDR1 is WSHSY and CDR2 is SAAADI in the germline V gene. The chain uses TRBV10-2 and TRBJ1-1; TRBD1 agrees at 8 bases. Sequencing was carried out using PBMCs or T cells enriched from blood (not recorded which). This clonotype was sampled from a woman in her twenties or thirties who had recovered from COVID-19. The chain's CDR3 is CATKDRALNTEAFF. The DNA of the CDR3 is TGCGCCACAAAGGACAGGGCCCTGAACACTGAAGCTTTCTTT.